What follows are 27 T cell receptor beta chains derived from one specimen sequenced in a study of T-cell reconstitution after alpha-beta-depleted transplantation in children. The TCRbeta library incorporated unique molecular identifiers. TCRdb analysed the PCR reads with MiXCR anew, one entry per CDR3 protein. The sample lists hundreds of thousands of distinct CDR3 sequences, 10% to 15% occurring once. This specimen was PBMCs, taken before TCRalphabeta/CD19-depleted stem cell transplant. The source is a girl aged 2 to 10 with congenital amegakaryocytic thrombocytopenia, due to receive a stem cell transplant.

This clonotype showed up many times. The chain carries TRBV12-3 or TRBV12-4 and TRBJ2-3, with D unclear. Trimming stripped 5 bases from V and 7 bases from J, with 4 bases between. The CDR3 totals 10 residues. The CDR3 DNA follows: TGTGCCAGCAGTCGCAATACGCAGTATTTT. Its translation: CASSRNTQYF.

In its sample, this clonotype was seen many times. The rearrangement joins TRBV12-3 or TRBV12-4 to TRBJ1-2; the D gene is possibly TRBD1 (6 bases). The V gene lost 3 bases and the J gene lost 6 bases, with 14 bases spanning the gap. The CDR3 has 14 residues. In DNA, the CDR3 is TGTGCCAGCAGTTTTGATAGGGGGAGGCATGGCTACACCTTC. This encodes CASSFDRGRHGYTF.

This clonotype was recorded many times. The chain links TRBV20-1 to TRBJ2-7, with TRBD2 matching over 8 bases. This CDR3 spans 13 amino acids. Germline V gives CDR1 DFQATT, CDR2 SNEGSKA (reference sequence). The J segment lost 4 bases and the V segment lost 2 bases, leaving 4 bases of the junction unmatched. CDR3 coding DNA: TGCAGTGCTAGAAGCCTAGCGGGTTACGAGCAGTACTTC. It yields the protein CSARSLAGYEQYF.

This clonotype was seen at least ten times. DNA of the CDR3: TGTGCCAGCAGCTTATTAGGAGGGGGTGGCTACACCTTC. The encoded protein is CASSLLGGGGYTF. The J gene is TRBJ1-2, the V gene TRBV7-2; D is perhaps TRBD1 (6 bases). Germline V CDR1 and CDR2: SGHTA, FQGNSA. The CDR3 consists of 13 residues. The V end lost 2 bases, the J end lost 7 bases, and 11 bases lay between the germline ends.

This clonotype was detected many times. V and J are TRBV20-1 and TRBJ2-7, with 7 bases aligning to TRBD2. This CDR3 has 17 residues. Germline CDR1 is DFQATT and CDR2 is SNEGSKA (reference sequence). Trimming at V came to 1 base and at J to 1 base, leaving 13 bases not matched to a gene. CDR3 region: CSARGRTAERGSYEQYF. Here the CDR3 DNA reads TGCAGTGCTAGAGGAAGGACTGCAGAGCGGGGATCCTACGAGCAGTACTTC.

This chain uses TRBV5-5 with TRBJ2-1; D is ambiguous. The length of the CDR3 is 17 residues. Germline V gene sequence: CDR1 SGHKS, CDR2 YYEKEE (reference sequence). V lost 0 bases and J lost 5, with 18 bases in between. The CDR3 region is CASSLVPSPPENNEQFF. The CDR3 nucleotides read TGTGCCAGCAGCTTGGTCCCCTCCCCACCAGAAAACAATGAGCAGTTCTTC.

The V gene is TRBV7-9, the J gene TRBJ2-7, with D perhaps TRBD1 (6 bases). V was cut by 5 bases and J by 5 bases, with 19 bases left in between. The CDR3 runs to 15 residues. Germline CDR1 reads SEHNR; CDR2 reads FQNEAQ (reference sequence). The CDR3 nucleotides read TGTGCCAGCAGCAATCCGGGACATTCCCGGCACGAGCAGTACTTC. Its protein is CASSNPGHSRHEQYF.

This clonotype was found many times. The chain is built from TRBV6-1 and TRBJ2-7; D not certain. This CDR3 spans 12 amino acids. The germline CDR1 and CDR2 sequences are MNHNS and SASEGT. The V end lost 2 bases, the J end lost 5 bases, and 7 bases lay between the germline ends. The CDR3 nucleotides read TGTGCCAGCAGTGAATTTACCCACGAGCAGTACTTC. The encoded protein is CASSEFTHEQYF.

The chain has TRBV3-1 and TRBJ1-4, with D perhaps TRBD1 (5 bases). The CDR3 consists of 14 residues. Trimming cost V 0 bases and J 8 bases, with 10 bases left between them. The germline CDR1 and CDR2 sequences are LGHDT and YNNKEL (reference sequence). CDR3 in DNA: TGTGCCAGCAGCCAAGAAGCGAGGGGCGAAAAACTGTTTTTT. Its translation: CASSQEARGEKLFF.

This clonotype was counted many times. This chain connects TRBV4-1 to TRBJ2-7; D perhaps matches TRBD2 (6 bases). The CDR3 length is 17 residues. Trimming removed 0 bases from V and 0 bases from J, with 15 bases in between. Germline CDR1 MGHRA, CDR2 YSYEKL. In DNA, the CDR3 is TGCGCCAGCAGCCAAGAAGAAGGCGGACTATCCTCCTACGAGCAGTACTTC. It codes for CASSQEEGGLSSYEQYF.

Many counts were recorded for this clonotype. The chain employs TRBV2 and TRBJ2-7; D gene unclear. This CDR3 has 12 residues. Germline V CDR1 and CDR2: SNHLY, FYNNEI. The V and J ends lost 3 bases and 3 bases respectively, with 6 bases between them. The CDR3 here is CASSDSLYEQYF. The CDR3 DNA follows: TGTGCCAGCAGTGATTCTCTCTACGAGCAGTACTTC.

The chain links TRBV20-1 to TRBJ2-7; TRBD2 is a possible D gene (6 bases). V dropped 3 bases and J dropped 5 bases, with 14 bases sitting between them. Germline V lookup: CDR1 DFQATT, CDR2 SNEGSKA (reference sequence). The CDR3 totals 13 residues. This chain's CDR3 is CSASPGVKDEQYF. DNA for the CDR3: TGCAGTGCTAGTCCGGGGGTTAAGGACGAGCAGTACTTC.

The chain couples TRBV10-3 to TRBJ2-3, with D possibly matching TRBD1 (6 bases). V was cut by 7 bases and J by 6 bases, with 14 bases left in between. The CDR3 spans 13 residues. Germline values: CDR1 ENHRY, CDR2 SYGVKD. CDR3: CAITLWDTDTQYF. Written as DNA, the CDR3 is TGTGCCATCACCTTGTGGGACACCGATACGCAGTATTTT.

The V call is TRBV5-5, the J call TRBJ1-2; unclear D gene. In germline, CDR1 is SGHKS, CDR2 YYEKEE (reference sequence). The CDR3 is 15 amino acids. The V gene lost 4 bases and the J gene lost 2 bases, with 15 bases spanning the gap. The CDR3 DNA reads as TGTGCCAGCAGCCCGGCGGTGAATGGGAACTATGGCTACACCTTC. Protein sequence: CASSPAVNGNYGYTF.

This clonotype has a handful of counts. This chain links TRBV9 with TRBJ2-1; TRBD2 agrees at 15 bases. CDR3 length: 17 amino acids. Trimming cost V 4 bases and J 1 base; bases outside gene matches: 3. Germline CDR1 and CDR2: SGDLS and YYNGEE. CDR3 nucleotides: TGTGCCAGCAGCTCCGGACTAGCGGGAGGGTCCTACAATGAGCAGTTCTTC. It specifies CASSSGLAGGSYNEQFF.

The DNA for the CDR3 is TGTGCCAGCAGCTCATCAGGGGACAACGAGCAGTACTTC. This encodes CASSSSGDNEQYF. J is TRBJ2-7 and V is TRBV7-9; possibly TRBD1 for D (6 bases). This CDR3 region has 13 residues. Looked up from germline, CDR1 is SEHNR and CDR2 is FQNEAQ (reference sequence). V dropped 4 bases and J dropped 5 bases, with 12 bases sitting between them.

This clonotype was recorded many times. The rearrangement uses TRBV12-3 or TRBV12-4 and TRBJ1-1; maybe TRBD1 (6 bases). The length of the CDR3 is 13 residues. Trimming pared 5 bases from V and 3 bases from J, leaving 10 bases between. The CDR3 reads CASSLKGDTEAFF. The CDR3, as DNA: TGTGCCAGCAGTCTAAAGGGGGACACTGAAGCTTTCTTT.

The sample holds many counts of this clonotype. The V call is TRBV4-2, the J call TRBJ2-1, with unresolved D. Germline CDR1 is LGHNA and CDR2 is YNFKEQ. The CDR3 length is 16 residues. Between the trimmed V and J ends, which lost 4 bases and 7 bases, there was a span of 20 bases. For the CDR3, the DNA is TGTGCCAGCAGCCCCCGGTTAATGGTGCAGGAGAATGAGCAGTTCTTC. Translated, it gives CASSPRLMVQENEQFF.

This chain links TRBV3-1 with TRBJ1-2, with 7 bases that match TRBD1. V trimming: 4 bases; J trimming: 12 bases; junction bases outside the gene matches: 5. The CDR3 length is 11 residues. Germline assignment: CDR1 LGHDT and CDR2 YNNKEL (reference sequence). CDR3 region: CASSPGTANTF. In DNA form, the CDR3 reads TGTGCCAGCAGCCCCGGGACAGCTAACACCTTC.

Only a few counts were recorded for this clonotype. This rearrangement joins TRBV13 to TRBJ2-3; tentative D call: TRBD1 (6 bases). Germline loops: CDR1 PRHDT, CDR2 FYEKMQ (reference sequence). V was clipped by 3 bases and J by 6 bases, with 19 bases between them. The CDR3 extends over 16 amino acids. The CDR3 protein is CASSFIWETGFDTQYF. The DNA for the CDR3 is TGTGCCAGCAGCTTTATATGGGAGACAGGCTTCGATACGCAGTATTTT. The full variable domain, in which reference TRBV13 and TRBJ2-3 provide the parts outside the CDR3, is AAGVIQSPRHLIKEKRETATLKCYPIPRHDTVYWYQQGPGQDPQFLISFYEKMQSDKGSIPDRFSAQQFSDYHSELNMSSLELGDSALYFCASSFIWETGFDTQYFGPGTRLTVL.

The sample holds many counts of this clonotype. V and J are TRBV5-1 and TRBJ1-4; D uncertain. This CDR3 is 12 amino acids long. V lost 2 bases and J lost 7, with 6 bases in between. The germline CDR1 and CDR2 sequences are SGHRS and YFSETQ. CDR3 coding DNA: TGCGCCAGCAGCTTTTACGGTGAAAAACTGTTTTTT. Translating gives CASSFYGEKLFF.

A few counts support this clonotype. V usage is TRBV7-9 and J usage is TRBJ1-2, with a weak D call TRBD1 (5 bases). The CDR3 has 16 amino acids. Trimming shortened V by 5 bases and J by 4 bases, and 20 bases separated the two germline ends. Per the germline V gene, CDR1 is SEHNR and CDR2 is FQNEAQ (reference sequence). This chain's CDR3 is CASSQSRVATPYGYTF. The CDR3 DNA is TGTGCCAGCAGCCAGAGCAGGGTCGCAACCCCCTATGGCTACACCTTC.

V and J are TRBV5-1 and TRBJ1-1; no reliable D call. Trimming cost V 3 bases and J 7 bases, with 13 bases left between them. CDR3 length equals 13 residues. CDR1 and CDR2 (germline): SGHRS, YFSETQ. The CDR3 bases are TGCGCCAGCAGCTGGACGGGTTTAGGTGAAGCTTTCTTT. Its protein is CASSWTGLGEAFF.

The V and J genes are TRBV5-1 and TRBJ2-5; 7 nucleotides align to TRBD2. The ends lost 3 bases at V and 2 bases at J; junction bases unmatched: 4. Germline CDR1 and CDR2: SGHRS and YFSETQ. This CDR3 is 14 amino acids long. CDR3 loop: CASSSGRFQETQYF. Here the CDR3 DNA reads TGCGCCAGCAGCTCCGGGAGGTTTCAAGAGACCCAGTACTTC.

There are a few counts of this clonotype. This chain links TRBV11-2 with TRBJ1-2; maybe TRBD1 (5 bases). Germline-derived CDR1 and CDR2 are SGHAT and FQNNGV. V lost 2 bases to trimming and J lost 8 bases, with 12 bases between them. There are 13 residues in the CDR3. The CDR3 DNA reads TGTGCCAGCAGCTTACAAGGGGTGGGGGGCTACACCTTC. Amino acids: CASSLQGVGGYTF.

This clonotype was picked up a small number of times. The chain carries TRBV19 and TRBJ2-1; 8 nucleotides agree with TRBD1. Losses at the gene ends were 4 bases for V and 2 bases for J; bases not matched to a gene: 7. The CDR3 has 16 residues. CDR1 LNHDA and CDR2 SQIVND come from the germline V gene (reference sequence). DNA of the CDR3: TGTGCCAGTAGTAAAGTGGACAGGGTGGCCTACAATGAGCAGTTCTTC. This gives the protein CASSKVDRVAYNEQFF.

This clonotype was counted ten times or more. The gene calls are TRBV12-3 or TRBV12-4 and TRBJ2-7; no clear D. V shed 8 bases and J shed 0 bases, with 5 bases lying between them. The CDR3 length is 11 residues. The CDR3 loop reads CASGFSYEQYF. CDR3 nucleotides: TGTGCCAGCGGATTCTCCTACGAGCAGTACTTC.